This T cell receptor beta chain was sequenced during a study of CD8 T cells in Susac syndrome. Random hexamers served to reverse transcribe about 0.5 to 1 ug RNA. TCRdb re-derived calls from the immunoSEQ multiplex PCR reads in MiXCR, one entry per CDR3 protein. The table includes some 250,000 distinct CDR3 sequences, roughly 95% detected once. The CDR3 is 12 residues long. Trimming pared 6 bases from V and 5 bases from J, leaving 13 bases between. CDR1 and CDR2 (germline): DFQATT, SNEGSKA (reference sequence). The sequence was obtained from a human donor with Susac syndrome. The chain carries TRBV20-1 and TRBJ2-5; D possibly corresponds to TRBD2 (5 bases). The material sequenced was CD4+ T cells from PBMCs. For the CDR3, the DNA is TGCAGTGCCCGGACTGGCGGCGAGACCCAGTACTTC. This encodes CSARTGGETQYF.